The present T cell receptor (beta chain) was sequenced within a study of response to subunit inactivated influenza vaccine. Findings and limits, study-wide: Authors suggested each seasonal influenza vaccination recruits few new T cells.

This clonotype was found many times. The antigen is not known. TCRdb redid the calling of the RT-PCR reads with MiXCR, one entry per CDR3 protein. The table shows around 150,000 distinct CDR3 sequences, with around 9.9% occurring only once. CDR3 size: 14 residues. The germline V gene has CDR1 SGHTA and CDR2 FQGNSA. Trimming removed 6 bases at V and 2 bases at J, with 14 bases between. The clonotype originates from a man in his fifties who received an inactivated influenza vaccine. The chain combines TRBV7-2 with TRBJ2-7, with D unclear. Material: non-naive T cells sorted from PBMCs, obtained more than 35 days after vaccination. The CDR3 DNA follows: TGTGCCAGCAGTTCTCGGTTACCTCCCTACGAGCAGTACTTC. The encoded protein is CASSSRLPPYEQYF. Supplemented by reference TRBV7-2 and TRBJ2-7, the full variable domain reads GAGVSQSPSNKVTEKGKDVELRCDPISGHTALYWYRQSLGQGLEFLIYFQGNSAPDKSGLPSDRFSAERTGGSVSTLTIQRTQQEDSAVYLCASSSRLPPYEQYFGPGTRLTVT.